This T cell receptor (beta chain) was sequenced during a study of response to subunit inactivated influenza vaccine. Whole-study findings and limits: It was suggested by the authors that few new T cells are recruited by each seasonal influenza vaccination.

This clonotype was observed a handful of times. Its cognate antigen is unknown. This CDR3 has 15 amino acids. The germline CDR1 and CDR2 sequences are SGHTA and FQGNSA. With 5 bases clipped from V and 6 bases from J, the junction kept 11 bases outside the gene matches. TCRdb ran MiXCR on the RT-PCR reads and lists one entry per CDR3 protein. This table has 450,000 to 500,000 distinct CDR3 sequences, about a tenth appearing once. The sequences come from PBMCs from blood, collected 40 to 50 days after vaccination. The receptor was derived from a man in his forties or fifties who received an inactivated influenza vaccine. The genes are TRBV7-2 and TRBJ2-7; 9 bases line up with TRBD1. This CDR3 reads CASSLEGTGRAEQYF. The CDR3 nucleotides are TGTGCCAGCAGCCTTGAGGGGACAGGGAGGGCCGAGCAGTACTTC.